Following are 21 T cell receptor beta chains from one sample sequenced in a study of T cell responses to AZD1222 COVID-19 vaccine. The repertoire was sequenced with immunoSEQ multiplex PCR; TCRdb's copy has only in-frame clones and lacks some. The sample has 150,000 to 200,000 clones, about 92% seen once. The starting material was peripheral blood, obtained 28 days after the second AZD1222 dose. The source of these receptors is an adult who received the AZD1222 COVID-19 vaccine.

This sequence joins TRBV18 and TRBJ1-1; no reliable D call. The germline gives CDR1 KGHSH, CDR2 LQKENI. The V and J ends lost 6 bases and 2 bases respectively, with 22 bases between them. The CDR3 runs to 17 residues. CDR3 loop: CASSSLGSQGVNTEAFF. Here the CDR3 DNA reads TGTGCCAGCTCCTCCCTGGGGTCCCAAGGAGTTAACACTGAAGCTTTCTTT. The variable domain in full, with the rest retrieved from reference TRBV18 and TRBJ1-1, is NAGVMQNPRHLVRRRGQEARLRCSPMKGHSHVYWYRQLPEEGLKFMVYLQKENIIDESGMPKERFSAEFPKEGPSILRIQQVVRGDSAAYFCASSSLGSQGVNTEAFFGQGTRLTVV.

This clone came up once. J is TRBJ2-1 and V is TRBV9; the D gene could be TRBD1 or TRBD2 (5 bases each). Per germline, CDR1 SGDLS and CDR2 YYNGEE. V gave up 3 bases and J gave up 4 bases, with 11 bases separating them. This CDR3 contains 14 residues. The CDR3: CASSAIGGYNEQFF. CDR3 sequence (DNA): TGTGCCAGCAGCGCTATTGGGGGATACAATGAGCAGTTCTTC. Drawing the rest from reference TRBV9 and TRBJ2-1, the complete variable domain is DSGVTQTPKHLITATGQRVTLRCSPRSGDLSVYWYQQSLDQGLQFLIQYYNGEERAKGNILERFSAQQFPDLHSELNLSSLELGDSALYFCASSAIGGYNEQFFGPGTRLTVL.

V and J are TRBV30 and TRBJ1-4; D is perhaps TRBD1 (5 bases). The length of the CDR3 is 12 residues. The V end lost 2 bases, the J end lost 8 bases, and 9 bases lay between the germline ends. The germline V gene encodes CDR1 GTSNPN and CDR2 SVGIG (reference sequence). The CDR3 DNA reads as TGTGCCTGGAGTTGGGGCGGGGAAAAACTGTTTTTT. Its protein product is CAWSWGGEKLFF.

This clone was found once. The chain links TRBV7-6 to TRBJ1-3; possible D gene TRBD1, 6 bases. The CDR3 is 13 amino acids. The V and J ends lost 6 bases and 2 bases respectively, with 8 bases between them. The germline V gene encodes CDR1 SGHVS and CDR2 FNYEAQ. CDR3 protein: CASSDRPGNTIYF. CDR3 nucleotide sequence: TGTGCCAGCAGTGACAGGCCTGGAAACACCATATATTTT.

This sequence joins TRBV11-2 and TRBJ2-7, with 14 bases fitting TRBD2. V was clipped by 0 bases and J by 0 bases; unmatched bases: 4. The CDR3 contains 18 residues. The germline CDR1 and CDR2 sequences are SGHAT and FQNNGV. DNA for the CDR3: TGTGCCAGCAGCTTAGAAGTGGGACTAGCGGGGGCCTCCTACGAGCAGTACTTC. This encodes CASSLEVGLAGASYEQYF.

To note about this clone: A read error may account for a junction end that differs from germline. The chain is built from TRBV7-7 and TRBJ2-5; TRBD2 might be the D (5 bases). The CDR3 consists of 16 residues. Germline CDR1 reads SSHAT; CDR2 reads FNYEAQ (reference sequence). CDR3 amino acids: CASSLAVGVPRETQYF. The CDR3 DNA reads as TGTGCTAGCAGCTTAGCCGTCGGGGTCCCCAGGGAGACCCAGTACTTC.

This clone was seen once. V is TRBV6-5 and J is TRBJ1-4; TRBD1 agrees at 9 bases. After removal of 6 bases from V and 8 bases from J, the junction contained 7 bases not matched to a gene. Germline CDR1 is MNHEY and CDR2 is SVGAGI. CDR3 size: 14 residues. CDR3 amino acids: CASSAWTGDEKLFF. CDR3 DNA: TGTGCCAGCAGCGCCTGGACAGGGGACGAAAAACTGTTTTTT.

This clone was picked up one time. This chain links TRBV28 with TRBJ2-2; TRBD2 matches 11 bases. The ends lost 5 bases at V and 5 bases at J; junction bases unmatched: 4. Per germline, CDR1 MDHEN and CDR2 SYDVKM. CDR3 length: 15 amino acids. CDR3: CASSLWTSGTGELFF. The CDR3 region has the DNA TGTGCCAGCAGTCTTTGGACTAGCGGGACCGGGGAGCTGTTTTTT. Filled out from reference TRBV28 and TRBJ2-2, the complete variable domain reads DVKVTQSSRYLVKRTGEKVFLECVQDMDHENMFWYRQDPGLGLRLIYFSYDVKMKEKGDIPEGYSVSREKKERFSLILESASTNQTSMYLCASSLWTSGTGELFFGEGSRLTVL.

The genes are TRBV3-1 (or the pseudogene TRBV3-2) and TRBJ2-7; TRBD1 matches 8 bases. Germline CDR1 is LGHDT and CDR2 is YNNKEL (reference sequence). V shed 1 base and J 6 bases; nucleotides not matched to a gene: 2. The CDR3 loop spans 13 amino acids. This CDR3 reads CASSQGGTGEQYF. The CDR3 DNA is TGTGCCAGCAGCCAAGGAGGGACAGGCGAGCAGTACTTC.

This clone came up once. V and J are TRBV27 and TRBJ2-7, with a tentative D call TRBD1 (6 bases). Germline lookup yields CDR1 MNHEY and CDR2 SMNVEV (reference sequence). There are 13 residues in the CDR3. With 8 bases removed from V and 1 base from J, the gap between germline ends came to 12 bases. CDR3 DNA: TGTGCCAGCCTCAGGGGTTCGTCCTACGAGCAGTACTTC. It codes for CASLRGSSYEQYF.

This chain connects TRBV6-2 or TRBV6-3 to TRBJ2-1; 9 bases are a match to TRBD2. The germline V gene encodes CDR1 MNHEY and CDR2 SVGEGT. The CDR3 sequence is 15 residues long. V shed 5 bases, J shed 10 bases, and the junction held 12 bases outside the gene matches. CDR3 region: CASSPTSGGVEEQFF. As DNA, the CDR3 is TGTGCCAGCAGTCCGACTAGCGGCGGTGTGGAGGAGCAGTTCTTC.

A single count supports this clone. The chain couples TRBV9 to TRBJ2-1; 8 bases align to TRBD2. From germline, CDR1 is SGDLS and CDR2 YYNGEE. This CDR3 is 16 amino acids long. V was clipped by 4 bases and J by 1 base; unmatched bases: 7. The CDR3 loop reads CASSPSGGLSYNEQFF. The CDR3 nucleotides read TGTGCCAGCAGCCCCTCGGGAGGGCTATCCTACAATGAGCAGTTCTTC.

The CDR3 reads CASSLQGRNGYTF. The CDR3 DNA sequence: TGTGCCAGCAGCTTACAGGGGCGGAATGGCTACACCTTC. The chain has TRBV13 and TRBJ1-2, with a possible D match to TRBD1 (6 bases). Germline values: CDR1 PRHDT, CDR2 FYEKMQ (reference sequence). CDR3 size: 13 residues. V dropped 2 bases and J dropped 6 bases, with 10 bases sitting between them.

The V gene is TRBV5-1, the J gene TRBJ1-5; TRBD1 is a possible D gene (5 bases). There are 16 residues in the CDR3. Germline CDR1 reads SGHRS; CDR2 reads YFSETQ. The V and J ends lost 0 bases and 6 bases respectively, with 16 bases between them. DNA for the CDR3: TGCGCCAGCAGCTTGGTTGTAGGGGAAATTGCTCAGCCCCAGCATTTT. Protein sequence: CASSLVVGEIAQPQHF.

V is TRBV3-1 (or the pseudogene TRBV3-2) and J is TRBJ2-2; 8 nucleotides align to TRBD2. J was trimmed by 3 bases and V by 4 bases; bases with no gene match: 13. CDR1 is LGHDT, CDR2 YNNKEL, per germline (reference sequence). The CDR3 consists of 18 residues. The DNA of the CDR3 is TGTGCCAGCAGCCCTTCTCCCCAGCGGGGGCCATACACCGGGGAGCTGTTTTTT. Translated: CASSPSPQRGPYTGELFF.

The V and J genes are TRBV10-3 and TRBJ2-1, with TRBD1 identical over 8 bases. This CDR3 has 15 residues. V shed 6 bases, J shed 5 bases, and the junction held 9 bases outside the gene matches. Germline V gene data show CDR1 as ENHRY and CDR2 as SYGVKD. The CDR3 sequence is CAIRTGQGPNNEQFF. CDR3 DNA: TGTGCCATCAGGACCGGACAGGGCCCGAACAATGAGCAGTTCTTC.

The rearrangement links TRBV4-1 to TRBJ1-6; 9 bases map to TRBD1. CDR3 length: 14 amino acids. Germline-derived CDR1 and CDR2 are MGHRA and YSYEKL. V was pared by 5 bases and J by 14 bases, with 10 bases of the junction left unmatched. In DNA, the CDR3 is TGCGCCAGCAGCGGAGGACAGGGGTTTGAATCCCTCCACTTT. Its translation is CASSGGQGFESLHF.

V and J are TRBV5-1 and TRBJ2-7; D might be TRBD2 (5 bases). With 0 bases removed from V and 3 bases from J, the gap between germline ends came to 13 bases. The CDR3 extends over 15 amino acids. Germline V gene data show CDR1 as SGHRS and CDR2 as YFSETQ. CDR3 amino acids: CASSLGEGYYYEQYF. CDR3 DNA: TGCGCCAGCAGCTTGGGAGAGGGATATTACTACGAGCAGTACTTC. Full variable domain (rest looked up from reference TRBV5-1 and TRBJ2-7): KAGVTQTPRYLIKTRGQQVTLSCSPISGHRSVSWYQQTPGQGLQFLFEYFSETQRNKGNFPGRFSGRQFSNSRSEMNVSTLELGDSALYLCASSLGEGYYYEQYFGPGTRLTVT.

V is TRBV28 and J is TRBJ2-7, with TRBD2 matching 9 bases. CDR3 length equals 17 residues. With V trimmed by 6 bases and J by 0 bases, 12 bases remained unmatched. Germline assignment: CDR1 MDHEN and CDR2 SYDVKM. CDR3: CASSTTKRGVRSYEQYF. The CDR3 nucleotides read TGTGCCAGCAGCACAACAAAGCGGGGGGTCCGCTCCTACGAGCAGTACTTC.

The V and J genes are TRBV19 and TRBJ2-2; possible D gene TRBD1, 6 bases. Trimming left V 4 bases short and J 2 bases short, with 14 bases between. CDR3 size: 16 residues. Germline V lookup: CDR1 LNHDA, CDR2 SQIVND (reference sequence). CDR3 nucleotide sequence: TGTGCCAGTAGTACGGGACAAGGGTTAAACACCGGGGAGCTGTTTTTT. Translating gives CASSTGQGLNTGELFF.

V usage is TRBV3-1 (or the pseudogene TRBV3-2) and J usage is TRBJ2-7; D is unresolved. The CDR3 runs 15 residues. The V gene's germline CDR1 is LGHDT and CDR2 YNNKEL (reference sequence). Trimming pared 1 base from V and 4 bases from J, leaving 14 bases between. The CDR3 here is CASSQVRETFYEQYF. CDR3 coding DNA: TGTGCCAGCAGCCAAGTTCGCGAGACATTTTACGAGCAGTACTTC.